The 24 T cell receptor beta chains presented below share a single source sample, sequenced in a study of blood T cell repertoires in COVID-19. Measured with immunoSEQ multiplex PCR; TCRdb has only the in-frame clones, and not every one. The sample has approximately 74,000 clones, roughly three quarters seen once. The sequencing sample was made of peripheral blood. The receptors shown here come from a human donor in a cohort sampled during active COVID-19.

This clone was detected many times. This chain connects TRBV6-4 to TRBJ2-3; 9 nucleotides align to TRBD2. Germline CDR1 and CDR2: MRHNA and SNTAGT. The CDR3 has 16 residues. Trimming cost V 2 bases and J 0 bases; bases outside gene matches: 3. The CDR3 reads CASSDEAGGSTDTQYF. The CDR3 DNA follows: TGTGCCAGCAGTGACGAAGCGGGGGGCAGCACAGATACGCAGTATTTT.

This chain uses TRBV2 with TRBJ2-7; the match to TRBD2 covers 8 bases. The J segment lost 7 bases and the V segment lost 2 bases, leaving 7 bases of the junction unmatched. CDR1 is SNHLY and CDR2 is FYNNEI in the germline V gene. The CDR3 runs 14 residues. The CDR3 DNA reads TGTGCCAGCAGTGAAAGCGGACTAGCCATTGAGCAGTACTTC. Encoded protein: CASSESGLAIEQYF.

This clone showed up just a few times. This chain links TRBV6-5 with TRBJ2-7; a weak D match, TRBD1 (5 bases). Trimming shortened V by 10 bases and J by 3 bases, and 13 bases separated the two germline ends. This CDR3 is built from 12 residues. The germline gives CDR1 MNHEY, CDR2 SVGAGI. The CDR3 DNA is TGTGCCACTCAAGGGGCGAGCTACGAGCAGTACTTC. It translates to CATQGASYEQYF.

A few counts support this clone. V gene TRBV5-6 combines with J gene TRBJ2-2; 11 bases match TRBD1. The CDR3 contains 16 residues. V shed 4 bases, J shed 5 bases, and the junction held 7 bases outside the gene matches. Germline CDR1 SGHDT, CDR2 YYEEEE. The CDR3 loop reads CASSVGTGGWTGELFF. CDR3 bases: TGTGCCAGCAGCGTTGGGACAGGGGGATGGACCGGGGAGCTGTTTTTT.

J is TRBJ2-7 and V is TRBV11-2; perhaps TRBD1 as D (5 bases). The germline V gene has CDR1 SGHAT and CDR2 FQNNGV. V gave up 0 bases and J gave up 3 bases, with 12 bases separating them. The CDR3 loop spans 15 amino acids. The DNA of the CDR3 is TGTGCCAGCAGCTTAGATAGTACAGGAATCTACGAGCAGTACTTC. This gives the protein CASSLDSTGIYEQYF.

The CDR3 protein is CASSGQGDSPLHF. CDR3 DNA: TGTGCCAGCAGCGGACAGGGGGATTCACCCCTCCACTTT. The rearrangement uses TRBV12-3 or TRBV12-4 and TRBJ1-6, with 10 bases lining up with TRBD1. The J segment lost 8 bases and the V segment lost 6 bases, leaving 1 base of the junction unmatched. The CDR3 loop spans 13 amino acids.

J is TRBJ2-5 and V is TRBV2; 11 bases are a match to TRBD1. J was trimmed by 5 bases and V by 4 bases; bases with no gene match: 6. This CDR3 has 15 amino acids. Germline CDR1 SNHLY, CDR2 FYNNEI. CDR3: CASSVSGTGGETQYF. The CDR3 coding sequence is TGTGCCAGCAGTGTATCCGGGACAGGGGGGGAGACCCAGTACTTC.

This rearrangement joins TRBV28 to TRBJ1-4; D is unresolved. CDR1 and CDR2 from the germline V gene are MDHEN and SYDVKM. The CDR3 consists of 16 residues. V was pared by 1 base and J by 2 bases, with 11 bases between. CDR3: CASSLSDSRTNEKLFF. CDR3 DNA: TGTGCCAGCAGTTTATCCGATTCTAGGACTAATGAAAAACTGTTTTTT. The full variable domain, with the rest looked up from reference TRBV28 and TRBJ1-4, is DVKVTQSSRYLVKRTGEKVFLECVQDMDHENMFWYRQDPGLGLRLIYFSYDVKMKEKGDIPEGYSVSREKKERFSLILESASTNQTSMYLCASSLSDSRTNEKLFFGSGTQLSVL.

The CDR3 region has the DNA TGTGCCAGTAGATCCGGGACAGGGGTAGATTATCGACAGGGGGCCAAAAACATTCAGTACTTC. It specifies CASRSGTGVDYRQGAKNIQYF. The chain has TRBV19 and TRBJ2-4, with 10 bases lining up with TRBD1. Trimming removed 6 bases from V and 1 base from J; junction bases left unmatched: 21. Germline assignment: CDR1 LNHDA and CDR2 SQIVND (reference sequence). This CDR3 spans 21 amino acids.

CDR3 residues: CASSFSQGSTDTQYF. DNA for the CDR3: TGTGCCAGCAGTTTCTCTCAGGGGAGCACAGATACGCAGTATTTT. The chain combines TRBV28 with TRBJ2-3; a weak D match, TRBD1 (6 bases). Germline V gene lookup returns CDR1 MDHEN and CDR2 SYDVKM. CDR3 length: 15 amino acids. Trimming stripped 3 bases from V and 0 bases from J, with 10 bases between.

This clone was seen many times. V is TRBV19 and J is TRBJ1-6; D is ambiguous. Between the trimmed V and J ends, which lost 4 bases and 9 bases, there was a span of 16 bases. CDR3 length: 15 residues. Germline V gives CDR1 LNHDA, CDR2 SQIVND (reference sequence). DNA for the CDR3: TGTGCCAGTAGTAAGGCGTCCCGAGGAGGTTCACCCCTCCACTTT. Residues: CASSKASRGGSPLHF.

This chain uses TRBV28 with TRBJ2-7; D ambiguous. The V and J ends lost 5 bases and 6 bases respectively, with 20 bases between them. This CDR3 comprises 15 residues. The V gene's germline CDR1 is MDHEN and CDR2 SYDVKM. CDR3 sequence (DNA): TGTGCCAGCAGTGTTCCCTCGGCTAGAGGCCCCGAGCAGTACTTC. This sequence encodes CASSVPSARGPEQYF.

The chain uses TRBV28 and TRBJ1-3, with TRBD1 matching 11 bases. J was trimmed by 0 bases and V by 8 bases; bases with no gene match: 6. There are 16 residues in the CDR3. Germline V CDR1 and CDR2: MDHEN, SYDVKM. CDR3: CASGGQGAYSGNTIYF. CDR3 DNA sequence: TGTGCCAGCGGTGGACAGGGGGCATACTCTGGAAACACCATATATTTT.

The V and J genes are TRBV5-1 and TRBJ1-1, with a possible D match to TRBD1 (5 bases). The V gene's germline CDR1 is SGHRS and CDR2 YFSETQ. There are 14 residues in the CDR3. V dropped 3 bases and J dropped 3 bases, with 12 bases sitting between them. CDR3 DNA sequence: TGCGCCAGCAGCTCCGGCGGAGGGGACACTGAAGCTTTCTTT. Residues: CASSSGGGDTEAFF.

V usage is TRBV2 and J usage is TRBJ1-2; 10 nucleotides agree with TRBD1. J lost 7 bases, V lost 5 bases, and 7 bases had no gene match. Germline V gene data show CDR1 as SNHLY and CDR2 as FYNNEI. CDR3 length equals 14 residues. The CDR3 sequence: CASSFDRGRGGYTF. The CDR3 nucleotides are TGTGCCAGCAGTTTCGACAGGGGGCGCGGTGGCTACACCTTC.

The V gene is TRBV5-4, the J gene TRBJ2-5; perhaps TRBD2 as D (6 bases). Trimming removed 3 bases from V and 0 bases from J, with 9 bases in between. CDR3 length: 14 residues. Germline assignment: CDR1 SGHNT and CDR2 YYREEE (reference sequence). CDR3 protein: CASSSGTYQETQYF. DNA of the CDR3: TGTGCCAGCAGCTCCGGGACTTACCAAGAGACCCAGTACTTC.

This chain joins TRBV27 and TRBJ2-7; the D gene is possibly TRBD1 (5 bases). Germline loops: CDR1 MNHEY, CDR2 SMNVEV (reference sequence). V was clipped by 0 bases and J by 2 bases, with 11 bases between them. There are 15 residues in the CDR3. The CDR3 here is CASSLSRDPTYEQYF. DNA of the CDR3: TGTGCCAGCAGTTTATCCAGGGATCCGACCTACGAGCAGTACTTC.

V gene TRBV28 combines with J gene TRBJ2-7; tentatively, D is TRBD2 (5 bases). Per germline, CDR1 MDHEN and CDR2 SYDVKM. V lost 8 bases and J 7 bases, leaving 21 bases between the germline ends. The CDR3 extends over 14 amino acids. CDR3: CASLSLAGVGEQYF. CDR3 nucleotides: TGTGCCAGCCTCTCCCTAGCTGGTGTGGGAGAGCAGTACTTC.

The chain links TRBV28 to TRBJ2-7, with 13 bases lining up with TRBD2. From germline, CDR1 is MDHEN and CDR2 SYDVKM. The CDR3 sequence is 14 residues long. The J segment lost 4 bases and the V segment lost 10 bases, leaving 7 bases of the junction unmatched. In DNA, the CDR3 is TGTGCCACCGGACTAGCGGGAGTTACGTACGAGCAGTACTTC. It codes for CATGLAGVTYEQYF.

The chain is built from TRBV3-1 (or the pseudogene TRBV3-2) and TRBJ1-2; D may be TRBD1 (6 bases). Trimming removed 8 bases from V and 5 bases from J, with 24 bases in between. This CDR3 spans 16 amino acids. CDR1 and CDR2 (germline): LGHDT, YNNKEL (reference sequence). Here the CDR3 DNA reads TGTGCCAGCCGGAAACAGGGACCCTCGGGAGGATATGGCTACACCTTC. Translating gives CASRKQGPSGGYGYTF.

This clone rates as medium-sized (0.01 to 0.1%). CDR3: CASSLNTKNTEAFF. The CDR3 coding sequence is TGTGCCAGCAGTTTAAACACAAAGAACACTGAAGCTTTCTTT. J is TRBJ1-1 and V is TRBV28; no clear D. This CDR3 comprises 14 residues. In germline, CDR1 is MDHEN, CDR2 SYDVKM. The germline V and J ends were trimmed by 2 bases and 1 base, with 8 bases remaining between them.

V and J are TRBV27 and TRBJ2-3; 10 bases align to TRBD2. This CDR3 comprises 15 residues. Trimming at V came to 5 bases and at J to 3 bases, leaving 5 bases not matched to a gene. Germline-derived CDR1 and CDR2 are MNHEY and SMNVEV (reference sequence). In DNA form, the CDR3 reads TGTGCCAGCAGTCAATTAGCGGGAGGAACAGATACGCAGTATTTT. It specifies CASSQLAGGTDTQYF.

The chain links TRBV5-1 to TRBJ2-3; 8 nucleotides agree with TRBD2. Trimming removed 5 bases from V and 5 bases from J; junction bases left unmatched: 10. The CDR3 is 15 amino acids. Germline CDR1 and CDR2: SGHRS and YFSETQ. The CDR3 DNA sequence: TGCGCCAGCAGGCCCCAGGGAGCGGGAGAAGATACGCAGTATTTT. Encoded protein: CASRPQGAGEDTQYF.

The chain is built from TRBV6-5 and TRBJ1-5, with D tentatively TRBD1 (5 bases). V was pared by 7 bases and J by 7 bases, with 11 bases between. From germline, CDR1 is MNHEY and CDR2 SVGAGI. The CDR3 is 12 residues long. CDR3 in DNA: TGTGCCAGCATGTCAGGGCAGCAGCCCCAGCATTTT. Protein: CASMSGQQPQHF.